This entry is about one T cell receptor (beta chain). In the same sample, other DNA sequences code for this CDR3. The sample comes from a study of T cell changes during pregnancy in multiple sclerosis. Produced via immunoSEQ multiplex PCR; TCRdb's table is partial and in-frame only. This sample yields about 42,000 clones, of which about 85% are seen a single time; approximately 0.64% belongs to the top ten. The CDR3 runs 15 residues. Trimming removed 0 bases at V and 3 bases at J, with 11 bases between. Germline V CDR1 and CDR2: MNHEY, SVGAGI. V usage is TRBV6-5 and J usage is TRBJ1-1, with D perhaps matching TRBD1 (5 bases). Sequenced here: CD4+ T cells from peripheral blood mononuclear cells, sampled before pregnancy. The clonotype was recovered from a female donor with multiple sclerosis, enrolled in a pregnancy study. The DNA for the CDR3 is TGTGCCAGCAGTTACTCCCCCGCAGGGTACACTGAAGCTTTCTTT. It is translated as CASSYSPAGYTEAFF.